The 25 T cell receptor beta chains in this list originate from one sample, sequenced in a study of cytomegalovirus exposure and HLA in healthy donors. Primers: 60 Vbeta forward and 13 Jbeta reverse. TCRdb's table, derived via immunoSEQ multiplex PCR, lists solely in-frame clones and lacks some. This table holds approximately 88,000 clones, around four fifths found once. Sequenced sample: PBMCs. All receptors come from a male donor in good health and CMV-seronegative.

The genes are TRBV27 and TRBJ2-2; D perhaps matches TRBD1 (5 bases). Germline assignment: CDR1 MNHEY and CDR2 SMNVEV (reference sequence). With 3 bases removed from V and 0 bases from J, the gap between germline ends came to 8 bases. The CDR3 sequence is 15 residues long. In DNA, the CDR3 is TGTGCCAGCAGTTTTCGACAGACGAACACCGGGGAGCTGTTTTTT. It is translated as CASSFRQTNTGELFF.

J is TRBJ1-5 and V is TRBV28; no reliable D call. This CDR3 is 15 amino acids long. The V end lost 2 bases, the J end lost 3 bases, and 11 bases lay between the germline ends. Per the germline V gene, CDR1 is MDHEN and CDR2 is SYDVKM. The DNA of the CDR3 is TGTGCCAGCAGTTTACTATCGGGGTTCAATCAGCCCCAGCATTTT. Its translation: CASSLLSGFNQPQHF.

The V call is TRBV5-8, the J call TRBJ2-7; 8 positions agree with TRBD1. The CDR3 runs to 14 residues. Trimming cost V 2 bases and J 2 bases; bases outside gene matches: 3. Germline V gene lookup returns CDR1 SGHTS and CDR2 YDEGEE. The CDR3 reads CASSLGQGPYEQYF. In DNA form, the CDR3 reads TGTGCCAGCAGCTTAGGACAGGGTCCCTACGAGCAGTACTTC. Full variable domain (remainder filled in from reference TRBV5-8 and TRBJ2-7): EAGVTQSPTHLIKTRGQQATLRCSPISGHTSVYWYQQALGLGLQFLLWYDEGEERNRGNFPPRFSGRQFPNYSSELNVNALELEDSALYLCASSLGQGPYEQYFGPGTRLTVT.

This rearrangement joins TRBV7-2 to TRBJ2-7; possibly TRBD1 for D (6 bases). V lost 5 bases, J lost 4 bases, and 21 bases lay in between. Germline V gene lookup returns CDR1 SGHTA and CDR2 FQGNSA. This CDR3 has 16 residues. The CDR3 coding sequence is TGTGCCAGCAGCGAGTTTGGGGGCCATCCCGAATACGAGCAGTACTTC. Translated: CASSEFGGHPEYEQYF.

The chain has TRBV9 and TRBJ2-3; a weak D match, TRBD1 (6 bases). This CDR3 has 15 residues. The ends were cut back, 6 bases at V and 4 bases at J, with 18 bases in the middle. Germline-derived CDR1 and CDR2 are SGDLS and YYNGEE. The CDR3 reads CASTPAAGEPDTQYF. The DNA for the CDR3 is TGTGCCAGCACCCCGGCGGCAGGGGAACCAGATACGCAGTATTTT.

The gene calls are TRBV5-1 and TRBJ2-3; 7 nucleotides align to TRBD2. Germline CDR1 is SGHRS and CDR2 is YFSETQ. The CDR3 loop spans 14 amino acids. V lost 1 base to trimming and J lost 3 bases; unmatched junction nucleotides: 2. The CDR3 sequence: CASSLQGGTDTQYF. The CDR3 DNA reads as TGCGCCAGCAGCTTGCAGGGAGGGACAGATACGCAGTATTTT.

This chain links TRBV11-2 with TRBJ2-7, with a possible D match to TRBD1 (5 bases). This CDR3 comprises 17 residues. Germline V gene lookup returns CDR1 SGHAT and CDR2 FQNNGV. The ends were cut back, 2 bases at V and 1 base at J, with 18 bases in the middle. CDR3 amino acids: CASSLSQGTTGSYEQYF. Here the CDR3 DNA reads TGTGCCAGCAGCTTATCTCAGGGAACCACCGGGTCCTACGAGCAGTACTTC.

V is TRBV4-1 and J is TRBJ1-1; 11 bases are a match to TRBD1. The CDR3 extends over 15 amino acids. The germline V gene has CDR1 MGHRA and CDR2 YSYEKL. V was clipped by 1 base and J by 5 bases; unmatched bases: 3. This CDR3 is CASSQAGTGGTEAFF. The CDR3 region has the DNA TGCGCCAGCAGCCAAGCTGGGACAGGGGGGACTGAAGCTTTCTTT.

CDR3 bases: TGTGCCAGCAGCTTAGCGCCGGGGGTCGGAAACACCATATATTTT. As protein: CASSLAPGVGNTIYF. V and J are TRBV7-8 and TRBJ1-3; weak D call: TRBD1 (5 bases). Trimming took off 0 bases at V and 4 bases at J, with 10 bases between the two ends. In germline, CDR1 is SGHVS, CDR2 FQNEAQ. This CDR3 has 15 amino acids.

V and J are TRBV7-2 and TRBJ1-2; possible D gene TRBD1, 6 bases. V was clipped by 5 bases and J by 1 base, with 8 bases between them. The CDR3 consists of 13 residues. Germline CDR1 reads SGHTA; CDR2 reads FQGNSA. DNA of the CDR3: TGTGCCAGCAGCGTACAGGGTAACTATGGCTACACCTTC. This gives the protein CASSVQGNYGYTF.

V and J are TRBV7-9 and TRBJ1-6; 7 nucleotides align to TRBD1. The junction had 3 bases not matched to a gene; V was cut back by 6 bases and J by 7 bases. Germline CDR1 and CDR2: SEHNR and FQNEAQ (reference sequence). CDR3 length equals 13 residues. CDR3 DNA: TGTGCCAGCAGAACGGACAGGAATTCACCCCTCCACTTT. It encodes CASRTDRNSPLHF.

The rearrangement links TRBV28 to TRBJ1-2; D ambiguous. This CDR3 region has 13 residues. The germline gives CDR1 MDHEN, CDR2 SYDVKM. V was pared by 6 bases and J by 6 bases, with 14 bases between. The CDR3 region has the DNA TGTGCCAGCAGCACTCCCACTCTGGATGGCTACACCTTC. Translated: CASSTPTLDGYTF.

The rearrangement links TRBV19 to TRBJ1-2; 9 positions match TRBD1. V dropped 5 bases and J dropped 0; count of bases not matched to a gene: 13. CDR3 length: 18 residues. The germline gives CDR1 LNHDA, CDR2 SQIVND (reference sequence). CDR3 nucleotides: TGTGCCAGTAGTTTCCTACTGAGGACAGGGGCTGCTAACTATGGCTACACCTTC. Translated, it gives CASSFLLRTGAANYGYTF.

The chain recombines TRBV27 with TRBJ1-2; D call uncertain. The CDR3 has 15 amino acids. V was cut by 6 bases and J by 6 bases, with 20 bases left in between. Germline CDR1 is MNHEY and CDR2 is SMNVEV (reference sequence). In DNA form, the CDR3 reads TGTGCCAGCAGAATTAATCGGCGGGTCCGGGATGGCTACACCTTC. This sequence encodes CASRINRRVRDGYTF.

The chain is built from TRBV19 and TRBJ1-6, with 9 bases that match TRBD1. The germline CDR1 and CDR2 sequences are LNHDA and SQIVND (reference sequence). Losses at the gene ends were 5 bases for V and 8 bases for J; bases not matched to a gene: 4. The CDR3 extends over 14 amino acids. The CDR3 is CASSSGTGYSPLHF. The CDR3 DNA follows: TGTGCCAGTAGTTCCGGGACAGGGTATTCACCCCTCCACTTT.

This chain uses TRBV4-1 with TRBJ2-2; D perhaps matches TRBD1 (6 bases). V lost 4 bases, J lost 1 base, and 13 bases lay in between. This CDR3 is 16 amino acids long. Germline V CDR1 and CDR2: MGHRA, YSYEKL. The CDR3 coding sequence is TGCGCCAGCAGCCCCGAAGGACAGTTGAACACCGGGGAGCTGTTTTTT. It yields the protein CASSPEGQLNTGELFF.

This sequence joins TRBV29-1 and TRBJ1-1, with D perhaps TRBD1 (5 bases). Between the trimmed V and J ends, which lost 5 bases and 0 bases, there was a span of 10 bases. From germline, CDR1 is SQVTM and CDR2 ANQGSEA. This CDR3 contains 13 residues. CDR3 loop: CSVLDSLNTEAFF. The CDR3 nucleotides read TGCAGCGTTTTAGACAGTCTGAACACTGAAGCTTTCTTT.

The chain carries TRBV5-4 and TRBJ1-6; a weak D match, TRBD1 (6 bases). This CDR3 comprises 14 residues. V was trimmed by 2 bases and J by 10 bases, leaving 13 bases between them. Looked up from germline, CDR1 is SGHNT and CDR2 is YYREEE (reference sequence). CDR3: CASSFTTGGSPLHF. For the CDR3, the DNA is TGTGCCAGCAGCTTTACCACGGGGGGCTCACCCCTCCACTTT. The full variable domain, completed using reference TRBV5-4 and TRBJ1-6, is ETGVTQSPTHLIKTRGQQVTLRCSSQSGHNTVSWYQQALGQGPQFIFQYYREEENGRGNFPPRFSGLQFPNYSSELNVNALELDDSALYLCASSFTTGGSPLHFGNGTRLTVT.

This clone was counted a few times. The rearrangement joins TRBV9 to TRBJ1-2; no clear D gene. The CDR3 loop spans 14 amino acids. Deletions cut 0 bases from V and 7 bases from J, with 13 bases between. CDR1 SGDLS and CDR2 YYNGEE come from the germline V gene. This CDR3 reads CASSVEAGIVGYTF. The DNA for the CDR3 is TGTGCCAGCAGCGTAGAGGCGGGAATCGTTGGCTACACCTTC.

In this sample, this clone turned up once. V gene TRBV21-1 combines with J gene TRBJ1-5; the D call TRBD1 from the table was never checked on the DNA. TRBV21-1 is labeled a pseudogene. The CDR3 spans 16 residues. The CDR3 sequence is CASSPDRDRSFVPQHF. The CDR3 DNA follows: TGTGCCAGCAGCCCCGACCGGGACAGATCCTTTGTGCCCCAGCATTTT.

The chain has TRBV29-1 and TRBJ1-1; no firm D call. The length of the CDR3 is 12 residues. The germline V gene encodes CDR1 SQVTM and CDR2 ANQGSEA. The V end was cut by 3 bases, the J end by 7 bases, with 12 bases between. The DNA of the CDR3 is TGCAGCGTTGATGGTAGGAGGGATGAAGCTTTCTTT. Translated, it gives CSVDGRRDEAFF. Combining the CDR3 with reference TRBV29-1 and TRBJ1-1 gives the whole variable domain SAVISQKPSRDICQRGTSLTIQCQVDSQVTMMFWYRQQPGQSLTLIATANQGSEATYESGFVIDKFPISRPNLTFSTLTVSNMSPEDSSIYLCSVDGRRDEAFFGQGTRLTVV.

The chain joins TRBV19 to TRBJ2-1; D is possibly TRBD1 (5 bases). The germline V gene has CDR1 LNHDA and CDR2 SQIVND (reference sequence). The V and J ends lost 3 bases and 5 bases respectively, with 20 bases between them. The CDR3 runs to 17 residues. The CDR3 nucleotides are TGTGCCAGTAGTATGGATGGGGCTAATGGTGGTGACAATGAGCAGTTCTTC. Residues: CASSMDGANGGDNEQFF.

The chain employs TRBV6-6 and TRBJ1-2; 9 bases map to TRBD1. CDR1 is MNHNY and CDR2 is SVGAGI in the germline V gene (reference sequence). J gave up 8 bases and V 8 bases, and 12 bases lay outside the gene matches. The CDR3 extends over 14 amino acids. This CDR3 reads CASSSPQGARGYTF. The CDR3, as DNA: TGTGCCAGCTCGAGTCCACAGGGGGCGCGAGGCTACACCTTC.

In the case of this clone: At one end, the junction sequence differs from germline, possibly due to a read error. This rearrangement joins TRBV7-9 to TRBJ1-6; D is possibly TRBD1 (6 bases). The CDR3 sequence is 15 residues long. Germline V gives CDR1 SEHNR, CDR2 FQNEAQ (reference sequence). CDR3 DNA sequence: TGTTCCAGCAGCTTAGCGACAGGTCCTACTTCACCCCTCCACTTT. It specifies CSSSLATGPTSPLHF.

The rearrangement links TRBV5-1 to TRBJ1-6, with 9 bases fitting TRBD1. The CDR3 runs 15 residues. Germline V gene lookup returns CDR1 SGHRS and CDR2 YFSETQ. Germline trimming cut 4 bases from V and 7 bases from J; bases unmatched to any gene: 6. As DNA, the CDR3 is TGCGCCAGCAGCGGTGGGACAGGGCGGAATTCACCCCTCCACTTT. Amino acid sequence: CASSGGTGRNSPLHF.